This T cell receptor beta chain comes out of a study of breast tumors, draining lymph nodes, adjacent tissues (dated by TCRdb to 2016 to 2018). Background for the entire study: The study compared TCR beta repertoires across tumor, adjacent nontumor tissue and axillary lymph nodes from breast cancer patients. The study aimed to assess the relationships and possible T-cell exchange between tumor, surrounding tissue and draining lymph node repertoires in human breast cancer.

The lymph node samples were taken from the axillary draining lymph nodes of breast cancer patients. Sequenced using an Illumina HiSeq 2000. Multiplex PCR amplification was used to generate the TCR beta chain libraries. The amplified TCR beta chain products were analyzed by high-throughput sequencing. TCRdb applied fastp at Q25 and MiXCR to the public reads, then kept only in-frame beta chains. When rows share a CDR3 protein, they turn into one entry using the most common DNA and genes. Recorded for this sample are about 140,000 distinct CDR3 sequences; about 31% of them occurred a single time. Under 2.5% of the sample is held by the ten biggest clonotypes. Study-level results and caveats: The conclusion that tumor T cells originate in lymph nodes was presented as consistent with a hypothesis rather than as directly demonstrated. T-cell repertoire diversity in tumors was found to be lower than in lymph nodes but higher than in nontumor tissue, and preferential V and J gene usage was observed. Tumor and nontumor tissue repertoires were significantly more similar in luminal-like than in basal-like breast cancer. The data were judged consistent with most tumor T cells deriving from the lymph node and then expanding within tumor tissue.

A remark on this clonotype: What antigen it recognizes has not been identified. This may be a read error, as it is one base from a much larger clone.

Including cysteine and phenylalanine, the CDR3 has 13 amino acids. The only DNA kept is the CDR3, 39 bases in frame from the first base. Cut back by 6 bases and 10 bases, the V and J ends lie 21 bases apart. Per the germline V gene (reference sequence), DFQATT is the CDR1 and SNEGSKA is the CDR2. The clonotype was recovered from a female donor with breast cancer. Some clones in this sample may be carry-over from other donors' samples. Sequencing was performed on axillary lymph node tissue. The V and J genes are TRBV20-1 and TRBJ1-2; no confident D gene assignment can be made. The CDR3 is CSAPVGPHGAYTF. The nucleotide sequence is TGCAGTGCCCCCGTTGGTCCCCACGGTGCCTACACCTTC.